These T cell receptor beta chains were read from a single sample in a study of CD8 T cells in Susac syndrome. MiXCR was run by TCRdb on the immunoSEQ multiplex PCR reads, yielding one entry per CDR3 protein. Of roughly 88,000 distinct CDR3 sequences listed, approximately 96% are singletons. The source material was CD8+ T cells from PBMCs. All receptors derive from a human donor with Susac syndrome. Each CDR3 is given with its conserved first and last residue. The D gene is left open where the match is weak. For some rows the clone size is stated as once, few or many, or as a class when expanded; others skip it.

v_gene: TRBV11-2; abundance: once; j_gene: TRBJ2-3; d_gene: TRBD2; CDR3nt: TGTGCCAGCAGCTCCGTAGCGGGAGGGCCCCCAGATACGCAGTATTTT; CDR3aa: CASSSVAGGPPDTQYF
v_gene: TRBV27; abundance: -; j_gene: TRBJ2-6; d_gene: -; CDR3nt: TGTGCCAGCAGTTTGTCCCCCTCTGGGGCCAACGTCCTGACTTTC; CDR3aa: CASSLSPSGANVLTF
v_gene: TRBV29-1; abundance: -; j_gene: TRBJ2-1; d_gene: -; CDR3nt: TGCAGCGTTGACGCACCGTTGGGCAATGAGCAGTTCTTC; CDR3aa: CSVDAPLGNEQFF
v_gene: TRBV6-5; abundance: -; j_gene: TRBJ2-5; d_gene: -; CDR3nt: TGTGCCAGCAGTTACTCGATTGGGGGGCGGCTGGAGACCCAGTACTTC; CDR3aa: CASSYSIGGRLETQYF
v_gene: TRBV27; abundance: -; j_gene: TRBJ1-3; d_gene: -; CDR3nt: TGTGCCAGCAGTGGGCCGGAGGCCACCATATATTTT; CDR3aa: CASSGPEATIYF
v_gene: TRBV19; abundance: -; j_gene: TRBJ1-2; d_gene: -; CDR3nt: TGTGCCAGTAGTATCGTAACAGGGTTGGCTAACTATGGCTACACCTTC; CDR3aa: CASSIVTGLANYGYTF
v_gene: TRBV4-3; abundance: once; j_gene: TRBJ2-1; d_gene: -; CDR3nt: TGCGCCAGCAGCCAAGCGTCAGGGGCACATAGCAATGAGCAGTTCTTC; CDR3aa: CASSQASGAHSNEQFF
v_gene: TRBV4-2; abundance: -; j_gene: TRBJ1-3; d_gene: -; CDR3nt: TGTGCCAGCAGCCAAGTCCGGGAGTGGAACACCATATATTTT; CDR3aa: CASSQVREWNTIYF
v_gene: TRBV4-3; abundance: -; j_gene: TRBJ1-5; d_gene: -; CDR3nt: TGCGCCAGCAGCCAAGATTTACCACCAGGTCAGCCCCAGCATTTT; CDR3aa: CASSQDLPPGQPQHF
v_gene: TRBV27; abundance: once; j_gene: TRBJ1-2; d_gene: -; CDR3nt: TGTGCCAGCAGTTTAGATGGGGTCGGTGGCTACACCTTC; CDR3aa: CASSLDGVGGYTF
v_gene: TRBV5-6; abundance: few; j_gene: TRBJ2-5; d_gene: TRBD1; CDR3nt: TGTGCCAGCAGCCCCAGGGGGCTGAGGAGAGAGACCCAGTACTTC; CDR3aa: CASSPRGLRRETQYF
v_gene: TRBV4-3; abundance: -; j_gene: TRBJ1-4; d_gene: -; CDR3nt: TGCGCCAGCAGCGTTACCTGGGGATCTAATGAAAAACTGTTTTTT; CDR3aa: CASSVTWGSNEKLFF
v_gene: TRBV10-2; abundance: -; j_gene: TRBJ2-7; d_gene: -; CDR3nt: TGCGCCAGCAGTGAGTCGGAGGGTCTGGCCTACGAGCAGTACTTC; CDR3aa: CASSESEGLAYEQYF
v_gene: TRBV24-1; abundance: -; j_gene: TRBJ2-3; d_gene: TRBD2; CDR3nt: TGTGCCACCAGTGACTCTCGGACTAGCGGGGGGCGGGCGCAGTATTTT; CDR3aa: CATSDSRTSGGRAQYF
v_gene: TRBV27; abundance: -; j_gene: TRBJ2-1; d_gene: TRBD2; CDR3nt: TGTGCCAGCAGTTCATTACTAGCGGGAGGCCAAAATGAGCAGTTCTTC; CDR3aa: CASSSLLAGGQNEQFF